This TCR beta chain was identified in a study of blood T cell repertoires in COVID-19. In Seattle, patients joined the study during active infection and were tracked longitudinally. The CDR3 is 19 amino acids. The germline CDR1 and CDR2 sequences are SNHLY and FYNNEI. V shed 5 bases, J shed 1 base, and the junction held 18 bases outside the gene matches. Original data processing: Reference gene primer amplification gave nucleated cell count estimates. Repertoires were generated with immunoSEQ multiplex PCR, while TCRdb's copy carries only in-frame clones and drops some. V, J and clone size reflect that table, while D and trimming were determined from the DNA. The table shows under 250,000 clones, with about 88% occurring only once.

The sample was peripheral blood. This clonotype originated in a middle-aged man with COVID-19, enrolled during active disease. This chain connects TRBV2 to TRBJ1-1; 8 bases line up with TRBD1. Here the CDR3 reads CASSIWRGRQGLGNTEAFF. For the CDR3, the DNA is TGTGCCAGCAGTATTTGGCGCGGAAGACAGGGGTTGGGGAACACTGAAGCTTTCTTT.